Shown below are 22 T cell receptor beta chains from a single sample sequenced in a study of cytomegalovirus exposure and HLA in healthy donors. Repertoires were generated with immunoSEQ multiplex PCR, while TCRdb's copy carries only in-frame clones and drops some. This table has more than 250,000 clones, roughly 90% appearing once. The sample taken for sequencing was PBMCs. The receptors here all came from a woman younger than 45 in good health and CMV-seropositive.

The chain employs TRBV7-3 and TRBJ1-2; D perhaps matches TRBD1 (5 bases). This CDR3 contains 15 residues. Per germline, CDR1 SGHTA and CDR2 FQGTGA. The V end lost 6 bases, the J end lost 1 base, and 15 bases lay between the germline ends. CDR3 DNA: TGTGCCAGCAGACTCGTGGGACCGATTAACTATGGCTACACCTTC. This sequence encodes CASRLVGPINYGYTF. Supplemented by reference TRBV7-3 and TRBJ1-2, the full variable domain reads GAGVSQTPSNKVTEKGKYVELRCDPISGHTALYWYRQSLGQGPEFLIYFQGTGAADDSGLPNDRFFAVRPEGSVSTLKIQRTERGDSAVYLCASRLVGPINYGYTFGSGTRLTVV.

In this sample, this clone turned up once. The chain employs TRBV5-4 and TRBJ2-1, with 15 bases that match TRBD2. The CDR3 is 18 residues long. Germline lookup yields CDR1 SGHNT and CDR2 YYREEE (reference sequence). The trim removed 0 bases at V and 3 bases at J, leaving 4 bases unmatched. CDR3 protein: CASSLAGLAGGHYNEQFF. In DNA form, the CDR3 reads TGTGCCAGCAGCTTGGCCGGACTAGCGGGAGGGCACTACAATGAGCAGTTCTTC.

The V and J genes are TRBV4-3 and TRBJ1-4; 10 bases are a match to TRBD1. Germline V CDR1 and CDR2: LGHNA, YSLEER. V lost 6 bases to trimming and J lost 6 bases; unmatched junction nucleotides: 16. This CDR3 region has 18 residues. In nucleotides, the CDR3 is TGCGCCAGCAGTAACACACCCGGGACAGGGGTCGAGGATGAAAAACTGTTTTTT. This gives the protein CASSNTPGTGVEDEKLFF.

The chain uses TRBV6-5 and TRBJ2-1; D perhaps matches TRBD1 (6 bases). Germline V gene lookup returns CDR1 MNHEY and CDR2 SVGAGI. Trimming left V 8 bases short and J 6 bases short, with 14 bases between. The CDR3 has 13 amino acids. CDR3 protein: CASLGTLTNEQFF. The CDR3 DNA reads as TGTGCCAGCCTCGGGACACTTACCAATGAGCAGTTCTTC.

The chain has TRBV5-4 and TRBJ2-7; 10 nucleotides line up with TRBD1. The CDR3 is 14 amino acids. Germline CDR1 reads SGHNT; CDR2 reads YYREEE (reference sequence). J lost 6 bases, V lost 4 bases, and 7 bases had no gene match. CDR3 DNA sequence: TGTGCCAGCAGCCAAACGACAGGGGGCCTCGAGCAGTACTTC. It yields the protein CASSQTTGGLEQYF.

This sequence joins TRBV4-3 and TRBJ2-1; D tentatively reads TRBD1 or TRBD2 (5 bases each). The CDR3 covers 14 residues. V was clipped by 0 bases and J by 14 bases, with 17 bases between them. The germline V gene has CDR1 LGHNA and CDR2 YSLEER. The CDR3: CASSQDRGSAREFF. The CDR3 region has the DNA TGCGCCAGCAGCCAAGATAGGGGCAGCGCGAGGGAGTTCTTC.

V and J are TRBV28 and TRBJ2-7; D might be TRBD1 (6 bases). Germline assignment: CDR1 MDHEN and CDR2 SYDVKM. This CDR3 spans 12 amino acids. Trimming cost V 7 bases and J 4 bases, with 11 bases left between them. CDR3 region: CASNSDRYEQYF. The CDR3 nucleotides read TGTGCCAGCAATAGCGACAGGTACGAGCAGTACTTC.

This rearrangement joins TRBV7-2 to TRBJ2-3; TRBD2 matches 9 bases. CDR1 and CDR2 (germline): SGHTA, FQGNSA. The V segment lost 1 base and the J segment 4 bases; nucleotides outside the gene matches: 9. The CDR3 sequence is 17 residues long. The CDR3 nucleotides are TGTGCCAGCAGCTTAGGTGGGCGGGGGGGCTTTTCAGATACGCAGTATTTT. It yields the protein CASSLGGRGGFSDTQYF.

This clone has just one count. The chain links TRBV2 to TRBJ1-4, with 8 bases that match TRBD1. Germline V lookup: CDR1 SNHLY, CDR2 FYNNEI. The V and J ends lost 4 bases and 8 bases, in that order; junction bases with no gene match: 6. This CDR3 has 14 residues. CDR3 DNA: TGTGCCAGCAGTGGACAGGGGATAGGGGAAAAACTGTTTTTT. Translating gives CASSGQGIGEKLFF.

V and J are TRBV4-1 and TRBJ1-2; the D gene is possibly TRBD1 (5 bases). V was cut by 1 base and J by 4 bases, with 13 bases left in between. The germline V gene has CDR1 MGHRA and CDR2 YSYEKL. This CDR3 region has 15 residues. The CDR3 nucleotides read TGCGCCAGCAGCCAAGCCCCCCAGGGTACCTATGGCTACACCTTC. It specifies CASSQAPQGTYGYTF.

This sequence joins TRBV5-4 and TRBJ1-1, with a weak D call TRBD1 (5 bases). This CDR3 is built from 15 residues. Germline V gene lookup returns CDR1 SGHNT and CDR2 YYREEE (reference sequence). The V and J ends lost 0 bases and 4 bases respectively, with 13 bases between them. CDR3 region: CASSLGAGRFTEAFF. CDR3 nucleotide sequence: TGTGCCAGCAGCTTGGGGGCAGGGAGGTTCACTGAAGCTTTCTTT.

V and J are TRBV27 and TRBJ2-4, with 8 bases that match TRBD2. V lost 8 bases to trimming and J lost 5 bases; unmatched junction nucleotides: 8. The CDR3 sequence is 14 residues long. In germline, CDR1 is MNHEY, CDR2 SMNVEV (reference sequence). CDR3: CASGGLAHENIQYF. Here the CDR3 DNA reads TGTGCCAGCGGAGGACTAGCCCATGAAAACATTCAGTACTTC.

V gene TRBV6-5 combines with J gene TRBJ2-1, with D perhaps given as TRBD1 or TRBD2 (5 bases each). CDR1 is MNHEY, CDR2 SVGAGI, per germline. This CDR3 comprises 14 residues. V was clipped by 7 bases and J by 5 bases, with 15 bases between them. The CDR3, as DNA: TGTGCCAGCACCCCCCGGGGCCGGGACAATGAGCAGTTCTTC. It yields the protein CASTPRGRDNEQFF.

The J gene is TRBJ2-1, the V gene TRBV19; 10 bases map to TRBD2. CDR3 length equals 16 residues. V trimming: 5 bases; J trimming: 6 bases; junction bases outside the gene matches: 10. Germline V gene sequence: CDR1 LNHDA, CDR2 SQIVND (reference sequence). CDR3 sequence: CASSVASGSFVNEQFF. For the CDR3, the DNA is TGTGCCAGTAGTGTGGCTAGCGGGAGTTTCGTCAATGAGCAGTTCTTC.

The chain joins TRBV6-5 to TRBJ2-7; tentatively, D is TRBD1 or TRBD2 (5 bases each). V was shortened by 0 bases and J by 7 bases, with 13 bases between the two germline ends. CDR1 and CDR2 (germline): MNHEY, SVGAGI. This CDR3 comprises 14 residues. The CDR3 reads CASSYSGVPWEQYF. The CDR3 DNA is TGTGCCAGCAGTTACTCGGGGGTCCCCTGGGAGCAGTACTTC.

This chain links TRBV11-2 with TRBJ2-3, with a possible D match to TRBD1 (6 bases). Germline V gene sequence: CDR1 SGHAT, CDR2 FQNNGV. This CDR3 has 14 amino acids. The V and J ends lost 0 bases and 5 bases respectively, with 9 bases between them. CDR3 sequence: CASSLEGRGDTQYF. The CDR3, as DNA: TGTGCCAGCAGCTTAGAGGGCAGGGGAGATACGCAGTATTTT.

The J gene is TRBJ2-1, the V gene TRBV5-4, with TRBD1 matching over 9 bases. The V gene's germline CDR1 is SGHNT and CDR2 YYREEE (reference sequence). V trimming: 3 bases; J trimming: 7 bases; junction bases outside the gene matches: 5. This CDR3 contains 14 residues. The CDR3 reads CASSSRDRENEQFF. CDR3 DNA sequence: TGTGCCAGCAGCTCGCGGGACAGGGAAAATGAGCAGTTCTTC.

To note about this clone: This same CDR3 is encoded by further DNA sequences in the sample. This rearrangement joins TRBV29-1 to TRBJ2-2; tentatively, D is TRBD1 (6 bases). Germline loops: CDR1 SQVTM, CDR2 ANQGSEA. The CDR3 has 13 amino acids. Deletions cut 3 bases from V and 1 base from J, with 6 bases between. CDR3 sequence: CSVDRGNTGELFF. CDR3 in DNA: TGCAGCGTTGACAGGGGGAACACCGGGGAGCTGTTTTTT.

The chain recombines TRBV28 with TRBJ2-2; the match to TRBD1 covers 8 bases. CDR1 is MDHEN and CDR2 is SYDVKM in the germline V gene. CDR3 length equals 16 residues. The V segment lost 4 bases and the J segment 6 bases; nucleotides outside the gene matches: 10. Here the CDR3 reads CASSSHGQGVSGELFF. The CDR3 DNA follows: TGTGCCAGCAGTTCCCATGGACAGGGAGTGTCCGGGGAGCTGTTTTTT.

The J gene is TRBJ1-2, the V gene TRBV27; the D gene is possibly TRBD1 (5 bases). From germline, CDR1 is MNHEY and CDR2 SMNVEV (reference sequence). The CDR3 contains 14 residues. The V end lost 6 bases, the J end lost 2 bases, and 13 bases lay between the germline ends. The CDR3 coding sequence is TGTGCCAGCAGCGTGGGGCCAGTCAACTATGGCTACACCTTC. It is translated as CASSVGPVNYGYTF.

The chain is built from TRBV9 and TRBJ1-2; D is perhaps TRBD1 (5 bases). Trimming cost V 0 bases and J 8 bases, with 11 bases left between them. The CDR3 sequence is 13 residues long. The germline gives CDR1 SGDLS, CDR2 YYNGEE. In DNA form, the CDR3 reads TGTGCCAGCAGCGTAGCGGGGGTCGACGGCTACACCTTC. It specifies CASSVAGVDGYTF.

This chain links TRBV5-6 with TRBJ1-2, with D perhaps TRBD1 (5 bases). V lost 1 base and J lost 4, with 14 bases in between. This CDR3 has 15 amino acids. The V gene's germline CDR1 is SGHDT and CDR2 YYEEEE. DNA for the CDR3: TGTGCCAGCAGCTTGTCGGGGCCAGGGTCCTATGGCTACACCTTC. This gives the protein CASSLSGPGSYGYTF.